A single sample is the source of the 8 T cell receptor beta chains below, sequenced in a study of blood T cells in healthy people across ages. For the second PCR, which ran for about 7 to 11 cycles, a sample-barcoded 5' primer and a J-beta primer mix were used. TCRdb reanalysed the 5' RACE reads using MiXCR and keeps one entry per CDR3 protein. The sample has around 820,000 distinct CDR3 sequences, around 25% seen once. These data were also filed under a second study, of T cells of mothers and their children.

Sequenced: blood. The receptors come from a boy between 10 and 17 years old in good health.

About this clonotype itself: Germline and junction disagree at one end, which may indicate a read error. The V call is TRBV6-6, the J call TRBJ2-3; a weak D match, TRBD2 (8 bases). The V gene's germline CDR1 is MNHNY and CDR2 SVGAGI (reference sequence). The CDR3 sequence is 16 residues long. The CDR3 sequence: CASSYGGGTGTDTQYF. As DNA, the CDR3 is TGCGCCAGCAGTTACGGGGGGGGGACAGGCACAGATACGCAGTATTTT.

The rearrangement links TRBV7-8 to TRBJ1-2; D unresolved. Germline CDR1 reads SGHVS; CDR2 reads FQNEAQ. CDR3 length: 11 amino acids. With 5 bases removed from V and 13 bases from J, the gap between germline ends came to 14 bases. As DNA, the CDR3 is TGTGCCAGCAGCGGAACCGGGATGTTCACCTTC. Its translation: CASSGTGMFTF.

This chain's CDR3 is CASRHNQGISYEQYF. Here the CDR3 DNA reads TGTGCCAGCAGGCATAATCAGGGAATTTCCTACGAGCAGTACTTC. The V gene is TRBV27, the J gene TRBJ2-7; the D gene is possibly TRBD1 (5 bases). CDR1 is MNHEY and CDR2 is SMNVEV in the germline V gene (reference sequence). V was cut by 6 bases and J by 1 base, with 16 bases left in between. The CDR3 has 15 residues.

This clonotype was found once. This chain connects TRBV7-2 to TRBJ2-3; perhaps TRBD1 as D (6 bases). V gave up 5 bases and J gave up 6 bases, with 15 bases separating them. Per the germline V gene, CDR1 is SGHTA and CDR2 is FQGNSA. The CDR3 is 14 amino acids. The CDR3 DNA follows: TGTGCCAGCAGCCCGGACAGTGTGGGGGATACGCAGTATTTT. Protein sequence: CASSPDSVGDTQYF.

The chain employs TRBV20-1 and TRBJ2-7; D assignment may be TRBD1 or TRBD2 (5 bases each). Trimming stripped 4 bases from V and 6 bases from J, with 13 bases between. The length of the CDR3 is 12 residues. Germline-derived CDR1 and CDR2 are DFQATT and SNEGSKA (reference sequence). CDR3 region: CSATRAGFEQYF. The DNA of the CDR3 is TGCAGTGCTACGAGGGCAGGGTTCGAGCAGTACTTC.

The V call is TRBV28, the J call TRBJ2-5, with D tentatively TRBD2 (6 bases). The V gene's germline CDR1 is MDHEN and CDR2 SYDVKM. Trimming shortened V by 1 base and J by 5 bases, and 14 bases separated the two germline ends. CDR3 length equals 15 residues. The CDR3 is CASSLSSGGAETQYF. The CDR3 DNA reads as TGTGCCAGCAGTTTATCTTCTGGCGGGGCGGAGACCCAGTACTTC.

This chain links TRBV12-3 or TRBV12-4 with TRBJ1-3; 7 positions match TRBD1. Trimming removed 1 base from V and 4 bases from J; junction bases left unmatched: 4. This CDR3 comprises 15 residues. CDR3 in DNA: TGTGCCAGCAGTTTAGGAGGGGGCTCGGGAAACACCATATATTTT. Protein sequence: CASSLGGGSGNTIYF.

The genes are TRBV7-9 and TRBJ2-5; tentatively, D is TRBD2 (5 bases). The J call may not be correct, given that the DNA end is closer to TRBJ2-1. CDR1 is SEHNR, CDR2 FQNEAQ, per germline (reference sequence). The CDR3 extends over 14 amino acids. CDR3: CASSLEWPGSGQFF. CDR3 DNA: TGTGCCAGCAGCTTAGAATGGCCGGGGAGTGGGCAGTTCTTC.